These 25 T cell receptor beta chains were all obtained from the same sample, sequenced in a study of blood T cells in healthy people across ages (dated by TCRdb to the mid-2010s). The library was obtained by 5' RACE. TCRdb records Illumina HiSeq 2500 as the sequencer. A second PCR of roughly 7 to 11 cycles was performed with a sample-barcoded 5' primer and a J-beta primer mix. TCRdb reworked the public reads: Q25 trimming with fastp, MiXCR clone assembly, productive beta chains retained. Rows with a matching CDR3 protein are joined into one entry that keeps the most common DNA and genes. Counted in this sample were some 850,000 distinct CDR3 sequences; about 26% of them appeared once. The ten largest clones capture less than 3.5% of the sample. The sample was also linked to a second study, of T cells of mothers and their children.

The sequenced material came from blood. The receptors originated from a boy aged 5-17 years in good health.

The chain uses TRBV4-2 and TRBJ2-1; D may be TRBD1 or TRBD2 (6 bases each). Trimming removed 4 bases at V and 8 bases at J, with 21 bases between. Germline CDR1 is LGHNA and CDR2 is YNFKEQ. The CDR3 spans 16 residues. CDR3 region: CASSPHGGGAGDEQFF. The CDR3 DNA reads TGTGCCAGCAGCCCCCACGGGGGCGGGGCTGGGGATGAGCAGTTCTTC.

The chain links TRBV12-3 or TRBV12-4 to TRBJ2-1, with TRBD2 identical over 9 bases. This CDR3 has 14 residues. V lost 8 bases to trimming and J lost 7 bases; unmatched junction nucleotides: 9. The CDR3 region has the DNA TGTGCCAGCTGTGCCGGGACTAGCAAGAATGAGCAGTTCTTC. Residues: CASCAGTSKNEQFF.

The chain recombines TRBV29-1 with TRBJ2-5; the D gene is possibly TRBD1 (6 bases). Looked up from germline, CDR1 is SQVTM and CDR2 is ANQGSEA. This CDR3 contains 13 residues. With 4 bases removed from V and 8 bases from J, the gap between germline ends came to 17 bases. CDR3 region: CSVGHRQAPTQYF. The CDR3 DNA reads TGCAGCGTTGGGCACAGACAGGCTCCCACCCAGTACTTC.

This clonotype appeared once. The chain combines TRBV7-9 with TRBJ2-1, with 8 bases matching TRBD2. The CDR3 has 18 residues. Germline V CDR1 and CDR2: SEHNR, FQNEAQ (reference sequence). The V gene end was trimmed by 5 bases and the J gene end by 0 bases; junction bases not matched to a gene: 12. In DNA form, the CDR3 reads TGTGCCAGCAGCCACCCAAGCGGGAGCACGATCTCCTACAATGAGCAGTTCTTC. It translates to CASSHPSGSTISYNEQFF.

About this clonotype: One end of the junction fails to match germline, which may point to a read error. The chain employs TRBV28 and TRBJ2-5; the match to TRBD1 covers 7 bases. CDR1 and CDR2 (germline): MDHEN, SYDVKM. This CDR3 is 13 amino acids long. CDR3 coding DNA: TGTGCCAGCAGGCCGGGACAGTTAGAGGCCCAGTACTTC. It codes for CASRPGQLEAQYF.

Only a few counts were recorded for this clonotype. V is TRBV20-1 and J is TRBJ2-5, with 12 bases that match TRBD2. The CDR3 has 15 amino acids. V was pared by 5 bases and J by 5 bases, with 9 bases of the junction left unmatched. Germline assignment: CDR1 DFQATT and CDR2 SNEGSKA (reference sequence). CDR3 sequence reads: CSASTSGGLGETQYF. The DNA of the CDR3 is TGCAGTGCTTCCACTAGCGGGGGGTTAGGTGAGACCCAGTACTTC.

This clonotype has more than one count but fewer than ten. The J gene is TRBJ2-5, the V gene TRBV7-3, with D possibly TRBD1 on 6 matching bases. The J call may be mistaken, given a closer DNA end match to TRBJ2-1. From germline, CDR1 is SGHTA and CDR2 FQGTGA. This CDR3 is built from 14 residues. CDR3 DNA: TGTGCCAGCAGCTTAACGGCAGGGGAATTTGAGCAGTTCTTC. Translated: CASSLTAGEFEQFF.

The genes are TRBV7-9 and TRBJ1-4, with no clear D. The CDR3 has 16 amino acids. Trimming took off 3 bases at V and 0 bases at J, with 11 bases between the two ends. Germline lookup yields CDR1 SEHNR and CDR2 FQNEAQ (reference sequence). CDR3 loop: CASSLRRFATNEKLFF. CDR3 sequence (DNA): TGTGCCAGCAGCTTGAGGCGGTTTGCAACTAATGAAAAACTGTTTTTT.

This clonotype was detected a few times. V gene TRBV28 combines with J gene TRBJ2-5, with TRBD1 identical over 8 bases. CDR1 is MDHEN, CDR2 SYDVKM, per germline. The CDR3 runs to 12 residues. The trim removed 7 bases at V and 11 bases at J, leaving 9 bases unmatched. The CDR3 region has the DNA TGTGCCAGCACAGGGGGCCTGGGGGAGCAGTACTTC. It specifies CASTGGLGEQYF.

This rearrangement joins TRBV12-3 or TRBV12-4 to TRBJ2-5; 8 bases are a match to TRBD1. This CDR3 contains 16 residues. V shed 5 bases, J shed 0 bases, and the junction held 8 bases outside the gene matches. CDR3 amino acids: CASSPGGDRYQETQYF. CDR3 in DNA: TGTGCCAGCAGTCCAGGTGGGGACAGGTACCAAGAGACCCAGTACTTC.

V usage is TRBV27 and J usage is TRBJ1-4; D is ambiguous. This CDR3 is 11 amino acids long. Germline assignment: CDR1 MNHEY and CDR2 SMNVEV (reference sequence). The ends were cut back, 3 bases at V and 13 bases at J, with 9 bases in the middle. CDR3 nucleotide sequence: TGTGCCAGCAGTTTCTGGAATACACTGTTTTTT. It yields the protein CASSFWNTLFF.

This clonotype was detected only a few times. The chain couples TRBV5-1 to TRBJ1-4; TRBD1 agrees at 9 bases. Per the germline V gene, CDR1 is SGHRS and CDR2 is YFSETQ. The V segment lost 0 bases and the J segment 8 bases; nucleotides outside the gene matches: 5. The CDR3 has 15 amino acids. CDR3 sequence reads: CASSLGDRVTEKLFF. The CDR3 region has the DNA TGCGCCAGCAGCTTGGGGGACAGGGTGACCGAAAAACTGTTTTTT. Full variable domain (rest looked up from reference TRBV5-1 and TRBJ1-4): KAGVTQTPRYLIKTRGQQVTLSCSPISGHRSVSWYQQTPGQGLQFLFEYFSETQRNKGNFPGRFSGRQFSNSRSEMNVSTLELGDSALYLCASSLGDRVTEKLFFGSGTQLSVL.

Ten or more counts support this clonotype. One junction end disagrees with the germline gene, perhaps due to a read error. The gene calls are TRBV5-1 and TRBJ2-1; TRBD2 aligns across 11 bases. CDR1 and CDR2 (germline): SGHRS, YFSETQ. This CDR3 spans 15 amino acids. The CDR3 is CASSLLAGAYNEQFF. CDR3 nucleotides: TGTGCCAGTAGCTTACTAGCGGGGGCCTACAATGAGCAGTTCTTC.

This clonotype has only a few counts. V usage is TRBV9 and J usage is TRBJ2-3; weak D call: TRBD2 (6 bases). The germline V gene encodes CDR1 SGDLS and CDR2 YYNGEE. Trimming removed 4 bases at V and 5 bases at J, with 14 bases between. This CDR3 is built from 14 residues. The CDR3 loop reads CASSIKGLIDTQYF. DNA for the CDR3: TGTGCCAGCAGCATAAAGGGACTGATAGATACGCAGTATTTT.

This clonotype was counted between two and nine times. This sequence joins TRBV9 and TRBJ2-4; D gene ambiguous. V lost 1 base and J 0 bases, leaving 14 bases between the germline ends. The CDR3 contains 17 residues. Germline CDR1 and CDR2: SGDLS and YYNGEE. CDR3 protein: CASSVSSSRLAKNIQYF. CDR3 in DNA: TGTGCCAGCAGCGTAAGTAGCAGCAGACTAGCCAAAAACATTCAGTACTTC.

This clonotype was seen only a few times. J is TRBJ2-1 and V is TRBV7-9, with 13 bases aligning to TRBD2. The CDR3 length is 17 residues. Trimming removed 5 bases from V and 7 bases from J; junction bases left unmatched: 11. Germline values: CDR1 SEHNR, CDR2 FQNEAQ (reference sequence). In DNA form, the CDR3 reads TGTGCCAGCAGCCCCGGACTAGCGGGGGCCCCGGGGAATGAGCAGTTCTTC. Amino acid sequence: CASSPGLAGAPGNEQFF. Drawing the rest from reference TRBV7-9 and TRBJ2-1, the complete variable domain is DTGVSQNPRHKITKRGQNVTFRCDPISEHNRLYWYRQTLGQGPEFLTYFQNEAQLEKSRLLSDRFSAERPKGSFSTLEIQRTEQGDSAMYLCASSPGLAGAPGNEQFFGPGTRLTVL.

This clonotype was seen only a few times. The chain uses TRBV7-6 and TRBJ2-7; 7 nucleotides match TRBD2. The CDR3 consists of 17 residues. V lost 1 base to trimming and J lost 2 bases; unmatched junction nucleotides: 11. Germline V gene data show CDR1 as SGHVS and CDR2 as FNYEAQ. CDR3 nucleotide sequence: TGTGCCAGCAGCTTAGGGCCAGCGGGGAACCAACCCTACGAGCAGTACTTC. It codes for CASSLGPAGNQPYEQYF.

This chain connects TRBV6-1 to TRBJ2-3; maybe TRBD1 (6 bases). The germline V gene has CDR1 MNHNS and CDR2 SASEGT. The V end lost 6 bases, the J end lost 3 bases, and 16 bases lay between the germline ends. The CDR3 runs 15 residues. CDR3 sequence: CASSRSPGVTDTQYF. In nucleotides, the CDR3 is TGTGCCAGCAGCCGAAGCCCAGGGGTGACAGATACGCAGTATTTT.

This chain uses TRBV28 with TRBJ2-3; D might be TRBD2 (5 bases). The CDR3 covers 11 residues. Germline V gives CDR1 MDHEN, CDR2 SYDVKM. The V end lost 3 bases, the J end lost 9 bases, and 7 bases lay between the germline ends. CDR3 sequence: CASSLRATQYF. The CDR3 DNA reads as TGTGCCAGCAGTTTGCGGGCCACGCAGTATTTT.

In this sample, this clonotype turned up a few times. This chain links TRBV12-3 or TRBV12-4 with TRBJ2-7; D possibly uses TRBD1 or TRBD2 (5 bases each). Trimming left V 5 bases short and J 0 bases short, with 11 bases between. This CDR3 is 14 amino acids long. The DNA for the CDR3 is TGTGCCAGCAGTCGGGGCAGGGCCTCCTACGAGCAGTACTTC. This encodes CASSRGRASYEQYF.

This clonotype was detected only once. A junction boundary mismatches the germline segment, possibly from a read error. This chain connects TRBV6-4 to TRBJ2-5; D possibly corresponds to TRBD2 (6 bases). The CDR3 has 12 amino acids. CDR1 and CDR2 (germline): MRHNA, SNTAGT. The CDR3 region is CASSEGGRNKFF. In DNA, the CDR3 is TGTGCCAGCAGTGAAGGAGGGAGGAATAAGTTCTTC.

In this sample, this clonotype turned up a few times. In DNA form, the CDR3 reads TGCAGTGCTAGAGCTCCGAGGGCGGGCGGAAAAGAGACCCAGTACTTC. It codes for CSARAPRAGGKETQYF. V is TRBV20-1 and J is TRBJ2-5, with D perhaps TRBD2 (5 bases). CDR1 and CDR2 (germline): DFQATT, SNEGSKA (reference sequence). The CDR3 is 16 amino acids. V lost 1 base to trimming and J lost 3 bases, with 18 bases between them.

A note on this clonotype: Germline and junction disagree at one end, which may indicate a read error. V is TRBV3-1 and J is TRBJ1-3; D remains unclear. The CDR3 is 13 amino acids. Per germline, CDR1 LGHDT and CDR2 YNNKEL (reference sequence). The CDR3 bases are TGCGCCAGCAGCCCAGGTTCTGGAAGCACCATATATTTT. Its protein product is CASSPGSGSTIYF.

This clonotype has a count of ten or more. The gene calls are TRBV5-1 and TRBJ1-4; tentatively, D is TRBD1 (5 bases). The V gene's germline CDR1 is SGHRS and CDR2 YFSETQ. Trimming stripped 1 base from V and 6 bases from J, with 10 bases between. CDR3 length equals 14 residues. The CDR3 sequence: CASSLRGSDEKLFF. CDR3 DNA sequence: TGCGCCAGCAGCTTGAGGGGAAGCGATGAAAAACTGTTTTTT.

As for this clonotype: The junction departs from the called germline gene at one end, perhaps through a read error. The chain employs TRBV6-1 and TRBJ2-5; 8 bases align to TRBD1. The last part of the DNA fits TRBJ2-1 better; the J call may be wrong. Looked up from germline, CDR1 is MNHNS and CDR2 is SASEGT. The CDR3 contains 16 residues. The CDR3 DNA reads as TGTGCCAACAGTTCCTTCGGACAGGGAACGCGGGATGAGCAGTTCTTC. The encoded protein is CANSSFGQGTRDEQFF.